The 14 T cell receptor beta chains below come from one sample, sequenced in a study of identical twins. From the 5' RACE reads, TCRdb called clonotypes with MiXCR, one entry per CDR3 protein. This repertoire shows approximately 1.8 million distinct CDR3 sequences, 32% found once; its top ten account for approximately 0.29%. The sample comprised cord blood. These receptors were collected from a newborn girl in good health.

As for this clonotype: One end of the junction varies from germline; a read error may be responsible. This chain joins TRBV7-2 and TRBJ1-2; D perhaps matches TRBD1 (6 bases). The CDR3 covers 16 residues. Germline assignment: CDR1 SGHTA and CDR2 FQGNSA. The CDR3 spells CAGSLDQGRANYGYTF. The DNA for the CDR3 is TGTGCCGGCAGCTTAGATCAGGGGCGAGCTAACTATGGCTACACCTTC. The whole variable domain, remainder taken from reference TRBV7-2 and TRBJ1-2, is GAGVSQSPSNKVTEKGKDVELRCDPISGHTALYWYRQSLGQGLEFLIYFQGNSAPDKSGLPSDRFSAERTGGSVSTLTIQRTQQEDSAVYLCAGSLDQGRANYGYTFGSGTRLTVV.

In this sample, this clonotype turned up many times. This chain joins TRBV5-1 and TRBJ2-4; D gene ambiguous. This CDR3 is 15 amino acids long. Germline V gene lookup returns CDR1 SGHRS and CDR2 YFSETQ. The germline V and J ends were trimmed by 0 bases and 0 bases, with 7 bases remaining between them. The CDR3 reads CASSLAGGAKNIQYF. The CDR3 nucleotides read TGCGCCAGCAGCTTGGCTGGCGGAGCCAAAAACATTCAGTACTTC.

A few counts support this clonotype. The rearrangement links TRBV24-1 to TRBJ1-3, with TRBD1 identical over 7 bases. Trimming cost V 4 bases and J 8 bases; bases outside gene matches: 7. This CDR3 region has 14 residues. Germline values: CDR1 KGHDR, CDR2 SFDVKD. DNA for the CDR3: TGTGCCACCAGTGACCCCATCAGGGGGGACACCATATATTTT. It encodes CATSDPIRGDTIYF.

The chain carries TRBV27 and TRBJ2-3; 7 positions match TRBD2. This CDR3 region has 16 residues. In germline, CDR1 is MNHEY, CDR2 SMNVEV (reference sequence). Losses at the gene ends were 3 bases for V and 1 base for J; bases not matched to a gene: 7. The CDR3: CASSFGGGLRTDTQYF. CDR3 DNA: TGTGCCAGCAGTTTTGGGGGGGGGTTACGCACAGATACGCAGTATTTT.

The V and J genes are TRBV20-1 and TRBJ2-7; D ambiguous. V was pared by 1 base and J by 3 bases, with 13 bases between. The V gene's germline CDR1 is DFQATT and CDR2 SNEGSKA (reference sequence). The CDR3 has 14 amino acids. Here the CDR3 DNA reads TGCAGTGCTAGAGGGGCCCCAGGCCTCTACGAGCAGTACTTC. Translating it yields CSARGAPGLYEQYF.

This clonotype turned up a few times. The chain has TRBV11-2 and TRBJ2-3; 8 bases align to TRBD1. The CDR3 spans 14 residues. Germline CDR1 reads SGHAT; CDR2 reads FQNNGV. V lost 7 bases and J lost 4; bases outside the gene matches: 7. CDR3 DNA sequence: TGTGCCAGCAACTCCAGGGGGCCATCAGATACGCAGTATTTT. Translated: CASNSRGPSDTQYF.

This clonotype showed up just a few times. The rearrangement joins TRBV27 to TRBJ1-5, with 9 bases matching TRBD1. The CDR3 runs to 16 residues. V lost 4 bases, J lost 2 bases, and 6 bases stayed unmatched. The germline CDR1 and CDR2 sequences are MNHEY and SMNVEV (reference sequence). The CDR3 is CASSSYRDRGNQPQHF. The DNA for the CDR3 is TGTGCCAGCAGTTCTTACCGGGACAGGGGCAATCAGCCCCAGCATTTT.

The rearrangement joins TRBV6-6 to TRBJ1-2; D is unclear. The CDR3 loop spans 13 amino acids. Trimming removed 0 bases from V and 6 bases from J, with 8 bases in between. The germline V gene encodes CDR1 MNHNY and CDR2 SVGAGI (reference sequence). DNA for the CDR3: TGTGCCAGCAGTTACTCTAATAGGGATGGCTACACCTTC. Protein: CASSYSNRDGYTF.

The gene calls are TRBV7-2 and TRBJ2-2, with 7 bases aligning to TRBD1. Germline loops: CDR1 SGHTA, CDR2 FQGNSA. Germline trimming cut 3 bases from V and 0 bases from J; bases unmatched to any gene: 4. The CDR3 has 16 amino acids. CDR3 coding DNA: TGTGCCAGCAGCTTGACAGGGCCCACGAACACCGGGGAGCTGTTTTTT. Translating gives CASSLTGPTNTGELFF.

The gene calls are TRBV5-5 and TRBJ2-1; 8 bases match TRBD2. The J segment lost 9 bases and the V segment lost 1 base, leaving 18 bases of the junction unmatched. This CDR3 is 18 amino acids long. The V gene's germline CDR1 is SGHKS and CDR2 YYEKEE (reference sequence). The CDR3 reads CASSLPGGTLTTQPEQFF. The DNA of the CDR3 is TGTGCCAGCAGCTTGCCGGGAGGGACGCTTACAACCCAGCCTGAGCAGTTCTTC.

This chain uses TRBV5-1 with TRBJ1-1; TRBD1 matches at 8 bases. Germline CDR1 SGHRS, CDR2 YFSETQ. With V trimmed by 5 bases and J by 1 base, 10 bases remained unmatched. The CDR3 covers 16 residues. The CDR3 DNA reads TGCGCCAGCAGACTGAACAGGGGGGCGAAGAACACTGAAGCTTTCTTT. Amino acid sequence: CASRLNRGAKNTEAFF.

CDR3 sequence: CATQRLGTGTYTF. CDR3 nucleotide sequence: TGTGCCACCCAGAGGTTGGGGACAGGGACCTACACCTTC. V usage is TRBV7-8 and J usage is TRBJ1-2, with 9 bases matching TRBD1. The V and J ends lost 10 bases and 10 bases, in that order; junction bases with no gene match: 13. This CDR3 has 13 amino acids. Germline lookup yields CDR1 SGHVS and CDR2 FQNEAQ.

In its sample, this clonotype was seen once. The chain is built from TRBV4-1 and TRBJ1-4; D gene unclear. CDR3 length: 14 amino acids. V was clipped by 7 bases and J by 4 bases, with 13 bases between them. Germline values: CDR1 MGHRA, CDR2 YSYEKL. The CDR3 DNA sequence: TGCGCCAGCACCCCTACGGGGTTTAATGAAAAACTGTTTTTT. This translates into CASTPTGFNEKLFF.

This clonotype was detected only a few times. The chain recombines TRBV7-2 with TRBJ2-3, with TRBD2 identical over 12 bases. Per the germline V gene, CDR1 is SGHTA and CDR2 is FQGNSA. V gave up 0 bases and J gave up 3 bases; unmatched junction bases: 7. The CDR3 covers 18 residues. CDR3 loop: CASSLAPLGLAGTDTQYF. The CDR3 region has the DNA TGTGCCAGCAGCTTAGCACCCCTGGGACTAGCGGGTACAGATACGCAGTATTTT.